These T cell receptor beta chains were read from a single sample in a study of blood T cell repertoires in COVID-19. Assay: immunoSEQ multiplex PCR; the TCRdb copy retains only in-frame clones and omits some. Of over 90,000 clones listed, 70% to 80% are singletons. The source material was peripheral blood. These receptors all come from a man aged 55-75 years with active or convalescent COVID-19. CDR3s include the opening cysteine and the closing phenylalanine or tryptophan. Fields, in order: V gene, J gene, clone size, D gene, CDR3 DNA, CDR3 protein. D genes are given only for firm matches. Rows give clone size only sometimes, using once, few, many, or a class for an expanded clone.

v_call: TRBV5-1; j_call: TRBJ2-5; clone_size: .; d_call: TRBD1; cdr3_nt: TGCGCCTCGAGGCCCGGGACAGGGGTTCAAGAGACCCAGTACTTC; cdr3_aa: CASRPGTGVQETQYF
v_call: TRBV6-2/TRBV6-3; j_call: TRBJ1-5; clone_size: .; d_call: .; cdr3_nt: TGTGCCAGCAGTCGCTTTCCTAACAGGGCTTCTGGAAAGCCCCAGCATTTT; cdr3_aa: CASSRFPNRASGKPQHF
v_call: TRBV7-2; j_call: TRBJ2-1; clone_size: .; d_call: .; cdr3_nt: TGTGCCAGCAGCTTAGAAGGCGGGGTTTCCTACAATGAGCAGTTCTTC; cdr3_aa: CASSLEGGVSYNEQFF
v_call: TRBV30; j_call: TRBJ1-1; clone_size: .; d_call: .; cdr3_nt: TGTGCCTGGAGTCTAGGGACTACTGAAGCTTTCTTT; cdr3_aa: CAWSLGTTEAFF
v_call: TRBV7-2; j_call: TRBJ2-5; clone_size: .; d_call: .; cdr3_nt: TGTGCCAGCAGCTTAGTGAGTGCGGGCCGCGCTGCGGGGACCCAGTACTTC; cdr3_aa: CASSLVSAGRAAGTQYF
v_call: TRBV7-6; j_call: TRBJ2-1; clone_size: .; d_call: .; cdr3_nt: TGTGCCAGCAGCGCCGGCCACGGGGGCTACAATGAGCAGTTCTTC; cdr3_aa: CASSAGHGGYNEQFF
v_call: TRBV6-5; j_call: TRBJ2-2; clone_size: once; d_call: .; cdr3_nt: TGTGCCAGCAGCACATCGGGGGAGAACACCGGGGAGCTGTTTTTT; cdr3_aa: CASSTSGENTGELFF
v_call: TRBV30; j_call: TRBJ1-3; clone_size: .; d_call: .; cdr3_nt: TGTGCCTGGAGAAAAAGGGGCGGCTCTGGAAACACCATATATTTT; cdr3_aa: CAWRKRGGSGNTIYF
v_call: TRBV7-3; j_call: TRBJ2-3; clone_size: once; d_call: .; cdr3_nt: TGTGCCAGCAGCCCGCGGGACCGCACAGATACGCAGTATTTT; cdr3_aa: CASSPRDRTDTQYF
v_call: TRBV18; j_call: TRBJ2-4; clone_size: .; d_call: TRBD1; cdr3_nt: TGTGCCAGCTCACCAAGACAGGGGGTTGGGAAAAACATTCAGTACTTC; cdr3_aa: CASSPRQGVGKNIQYF
v_call: TRBV18; j_call: TRBJ2-1; clone_size: .; d_call: TRBD2; cdr3_nt: TGTGCCAGCTCCCCGGGGACTAGCGGGAGAGATGAGCAGTTCTTC; cdr3_aa: CASSPGTSGRDEQFF
v_call: TRBV6-6; j_call: TRBJ2-7; clone_size: .; d_call: TRBD1; cdr3_nt: TGTGCCAGCAGTCCTCCGGGACAGGGGGCCTACGAGCAGTACTTC; cdr3_aa: CASSPPGQGAYEQYF
v_call: TRBV5-1; j_call: TRBJ2-2; clone_size: .; d_call: .; cdr3_nt: TGCGCCAGCAGCTCAACAGGACAGAACACCGGGGAGCTGTTTTTT; cdr3_aa: CASSSTGQNTGELFF